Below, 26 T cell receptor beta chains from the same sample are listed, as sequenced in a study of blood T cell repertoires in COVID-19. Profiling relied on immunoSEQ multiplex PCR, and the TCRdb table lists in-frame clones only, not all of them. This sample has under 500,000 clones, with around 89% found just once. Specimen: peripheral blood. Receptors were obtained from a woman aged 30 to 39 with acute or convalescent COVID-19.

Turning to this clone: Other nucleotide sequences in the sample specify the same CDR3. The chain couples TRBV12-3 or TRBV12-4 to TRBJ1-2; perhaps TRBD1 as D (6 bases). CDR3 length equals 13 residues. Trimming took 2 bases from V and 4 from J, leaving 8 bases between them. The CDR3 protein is CASSLQGSYGYTF. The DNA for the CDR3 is TGTGCCAGCAGTTTACAGGGGTCCTATGGCTACACCTTC.

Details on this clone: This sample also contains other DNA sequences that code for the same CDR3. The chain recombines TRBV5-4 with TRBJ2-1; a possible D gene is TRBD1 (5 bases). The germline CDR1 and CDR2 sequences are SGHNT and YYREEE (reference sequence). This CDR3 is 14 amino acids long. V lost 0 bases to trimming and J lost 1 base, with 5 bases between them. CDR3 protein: CASSLAGSYNEQFF. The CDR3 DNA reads TGTGCCAGCAGCTTGGCAGGGTCCTACAATGAGCAGTTCTTC.

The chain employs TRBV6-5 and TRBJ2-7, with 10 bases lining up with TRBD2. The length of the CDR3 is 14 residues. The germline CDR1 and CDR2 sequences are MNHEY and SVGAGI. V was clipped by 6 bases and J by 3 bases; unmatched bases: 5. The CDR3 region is CASSASGGHYEQYF. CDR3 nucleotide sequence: TGTGCCAGCAGCGCTAGCGGGGGACACTACGAGCAGTACTTC.

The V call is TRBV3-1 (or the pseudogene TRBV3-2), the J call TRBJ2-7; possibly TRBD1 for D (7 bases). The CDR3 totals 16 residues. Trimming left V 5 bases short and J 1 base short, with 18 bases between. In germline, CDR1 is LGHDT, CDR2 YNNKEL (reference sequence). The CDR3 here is CASSEALADRSYEQYF. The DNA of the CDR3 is TGTGCCAGCAGCGAAGCCTTAGCGGACAGGTCCTACGAGCAGTACTTC.

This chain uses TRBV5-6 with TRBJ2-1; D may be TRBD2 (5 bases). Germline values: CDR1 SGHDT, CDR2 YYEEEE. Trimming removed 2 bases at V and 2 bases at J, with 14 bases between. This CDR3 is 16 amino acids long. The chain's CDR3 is CASSFRGSPTYNEQFF. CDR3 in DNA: TGTGCCAGCAGCTTCCGGGGATCACCGACCTACAATGAGCAGTTCTTC. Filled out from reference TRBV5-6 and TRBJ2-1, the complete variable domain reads DAGVTQSPTHLIKTRGQQVTLRCSPKSGHDTVSWYQQALGQGPQFIFQYYEEEERQRGNFPDRFSGHQFPNYSSELNVNALLLGDSALYLCASSFRGSPTYNEQFFGPGTRLTVL.

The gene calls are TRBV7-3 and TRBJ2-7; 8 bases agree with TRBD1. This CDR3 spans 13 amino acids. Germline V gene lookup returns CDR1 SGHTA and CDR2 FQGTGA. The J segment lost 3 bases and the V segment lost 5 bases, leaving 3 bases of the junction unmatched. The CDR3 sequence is CASSRDRNYEQYF. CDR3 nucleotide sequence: TGTGCCAGCAGCCGGGACAGGAACTACGAGCAGTACTTC.

This CDR3 is CASAFTQGSNQPQHF. The CDR3, as DNA: TGTGCTAGTGCCTTCACACAGGGGTCCAATCAGCCCCAGCATTTT. This sequence joins TRBV12-5 and TRBJ1-5; 7 bases agree with TRBD1. CDR1 is LGHNT and CDR2 is FRNRAP in the germline V gene. The CDR3 is 15 residues long. J was trimmed by 3 bases and V by 7 bases; bases with no gene match: 9.

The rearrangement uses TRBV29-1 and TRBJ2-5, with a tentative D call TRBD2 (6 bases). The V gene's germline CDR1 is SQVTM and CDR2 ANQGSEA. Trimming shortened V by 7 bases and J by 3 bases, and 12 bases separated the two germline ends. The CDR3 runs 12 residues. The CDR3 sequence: CSAIPGEETQYF. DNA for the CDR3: TGCAGCGCTATCCCGGGAGAAGAGACCCAGTACTTC.

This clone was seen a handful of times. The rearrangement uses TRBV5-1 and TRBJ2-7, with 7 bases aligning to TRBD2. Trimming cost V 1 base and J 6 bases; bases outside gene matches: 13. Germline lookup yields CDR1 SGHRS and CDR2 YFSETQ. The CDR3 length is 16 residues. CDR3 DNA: TGCGCCAGCAGCTTGTTGGCGGGGGTGAAGGGTTTCGAGCAGTACTTC. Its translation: CASSLLAGVKGFEQYF. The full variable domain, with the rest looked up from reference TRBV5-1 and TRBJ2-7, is KAGVTQTPRYLIKTRGQQVTLSCSPISGHRSVSWYQQTPGQGLQFLFEYFSETQRNKGNFPGRFSGRQFSNSRSEMNVSTLELGDSALYLCASSLLAGVKGFEQYFGPGTRLTVT.

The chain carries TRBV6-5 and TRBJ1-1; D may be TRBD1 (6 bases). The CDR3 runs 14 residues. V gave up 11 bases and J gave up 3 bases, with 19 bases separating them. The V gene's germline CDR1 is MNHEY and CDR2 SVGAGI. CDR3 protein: CASIPQGIDTEAFF. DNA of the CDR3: TGTGCCTCAATTCCCCAGGGGATAGACACTGAAGCTTTCTTT.

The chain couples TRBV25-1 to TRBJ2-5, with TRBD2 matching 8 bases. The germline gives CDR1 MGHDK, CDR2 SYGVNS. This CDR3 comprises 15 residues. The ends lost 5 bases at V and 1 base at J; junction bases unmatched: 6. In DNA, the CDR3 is TGTGCCAGCAGTAGAGGGAGCGGGGGCCAAGAGACCCAGTACTTC. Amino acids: CASSRGSGGQETQYF.

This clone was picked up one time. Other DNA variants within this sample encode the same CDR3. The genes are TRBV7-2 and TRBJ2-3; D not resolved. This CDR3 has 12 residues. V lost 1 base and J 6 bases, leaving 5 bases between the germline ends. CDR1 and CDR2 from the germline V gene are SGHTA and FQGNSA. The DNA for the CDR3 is TGTGCCAGCAGCTTAGATCGGGATACGCAGTATTTT. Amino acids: CASSLDRDTQYF. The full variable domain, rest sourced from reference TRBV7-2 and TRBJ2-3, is GAGVSQSPSNKVTEKGKDVELRCDPISGHTALYWYRQSLGQGLEFLIYFQGNSAPDKSGLPSDRFSAERTGGSVSTLTIQRTQQEDSAVYLCASSLDRDTQYFGPGTRLTVL.

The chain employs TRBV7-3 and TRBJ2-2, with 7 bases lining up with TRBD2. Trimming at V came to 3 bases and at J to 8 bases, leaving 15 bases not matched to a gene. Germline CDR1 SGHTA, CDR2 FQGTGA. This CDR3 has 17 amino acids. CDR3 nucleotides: TGTGCCAGCAGCTTGACGCGGGGGTCACCCCTTGAAGGGGAGCTGTTTTTT. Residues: CASSLTRGSPLEGELFF.

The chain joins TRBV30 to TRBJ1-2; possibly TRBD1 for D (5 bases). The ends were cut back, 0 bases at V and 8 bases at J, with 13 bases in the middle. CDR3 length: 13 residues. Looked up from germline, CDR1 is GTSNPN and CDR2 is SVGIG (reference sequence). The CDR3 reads CAWSVQRRGGYTF. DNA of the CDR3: TGTGCCTGGAGTGTACAAAGGAGGGGAGGCTACACCTTC.

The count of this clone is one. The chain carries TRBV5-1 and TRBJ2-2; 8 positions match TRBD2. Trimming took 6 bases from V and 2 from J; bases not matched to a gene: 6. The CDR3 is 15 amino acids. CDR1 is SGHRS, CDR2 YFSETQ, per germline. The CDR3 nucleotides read TGCGCCAGCATGATGGCGGGGGGTAACACCGGGGAGCTGTTTTTT. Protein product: CASMMAGGNTGELFF.

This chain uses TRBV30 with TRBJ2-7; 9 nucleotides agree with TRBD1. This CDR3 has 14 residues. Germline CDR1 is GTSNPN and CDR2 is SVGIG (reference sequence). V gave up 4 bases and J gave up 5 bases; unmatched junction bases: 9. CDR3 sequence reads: CAWNPDRGGHEQYF. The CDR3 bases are TGTGCCTGGAACCCCGACAGGGGGGGCCACGAGCAGTACTTC. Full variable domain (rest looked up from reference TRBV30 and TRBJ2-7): SQTIHQWPATLVQPVGSPLSLECTVEGTSNPNLYWYRQAAGRGLQLLFYSVGIGQISSEVPQNLSASRPQDRQFILSSKKLLLSDSGFYLCAWNPDRGGHEQYFGPGTRLTVT.

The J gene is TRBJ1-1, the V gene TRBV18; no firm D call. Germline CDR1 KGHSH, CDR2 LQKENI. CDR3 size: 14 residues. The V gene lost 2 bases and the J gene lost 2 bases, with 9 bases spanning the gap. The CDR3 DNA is TGTGCCAGCTCACCATTGGGAGGCAACACTGAAGCTTTCTTT. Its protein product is CASSPLGGNTEAFF. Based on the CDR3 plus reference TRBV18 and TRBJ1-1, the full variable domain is NAGVMQNPRHLVRRRGQEARLRCSPMKGHSHVYWYRQLPEEGLKFMVYLQKENIIDESGMPKERFSAEFPKEGPSILRIQQVVRGDSAAYFCASSPLGGNTEAFFGQGTRLTVV.

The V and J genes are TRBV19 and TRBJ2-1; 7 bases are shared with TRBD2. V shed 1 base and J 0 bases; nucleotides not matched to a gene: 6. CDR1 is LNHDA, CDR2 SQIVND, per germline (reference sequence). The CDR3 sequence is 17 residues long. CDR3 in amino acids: CASSIAGGGSSYNEQFF. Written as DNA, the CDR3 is TGTGCCAGTAGTATAGCAGGCGGGGGATCCTCCTACAATGAGCAGTTCTTC.

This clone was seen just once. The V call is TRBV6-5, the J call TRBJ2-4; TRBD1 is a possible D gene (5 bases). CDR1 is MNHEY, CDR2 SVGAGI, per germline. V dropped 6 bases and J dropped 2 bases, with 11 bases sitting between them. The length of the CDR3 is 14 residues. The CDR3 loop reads CASRSRATKNIQYF. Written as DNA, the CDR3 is TGTGCCAGCAGGTCCAGGGCGACCAAAAACATTCAGTACTTC.

In nucleotides, the CDR3 is TGTGCCTGGAGGCCTCCCGATAGGGTCTCCAGGGTCGGTTCACCCCTCCACTTT. Its protein is CAWRPPDRVSRVGSPLHF. The chain combines TRBV30 with TRBJ1-6; TRBD1 is a possible D gene (5 bases). Trimming took 3 bases from V and 9 from J, leaving 27 bases between them. CDR3 length equals 18 residues. Germline values: CDR1 GTSNPN, CDR2 SVGIG (reference sequence).

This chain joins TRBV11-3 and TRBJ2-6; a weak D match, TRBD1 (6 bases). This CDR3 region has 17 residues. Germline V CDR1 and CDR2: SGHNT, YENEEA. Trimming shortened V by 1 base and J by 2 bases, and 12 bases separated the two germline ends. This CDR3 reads CASSLGYEGAGANVLTF. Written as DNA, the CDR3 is TGTGCCAGCAGCTTAGGGTATGAGGGGGCTGGGGCCAACGTCCTGACTTTC.

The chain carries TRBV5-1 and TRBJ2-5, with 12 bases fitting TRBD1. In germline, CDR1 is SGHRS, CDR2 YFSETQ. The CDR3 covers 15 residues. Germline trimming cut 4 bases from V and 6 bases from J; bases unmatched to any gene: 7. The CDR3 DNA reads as TGCGCCAGCAGCGGCGGGACAGGGGGCAAAAAGACCCAGTACTTC. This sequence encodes CASSGGTGGKKTQYF.

CDR3 sequence: CASSSFRGGSYEQYF. The CDR3, as DNA: TGTGCCAGCAGCTCTTTCCGGGGGGGCTCCTACGAGCAGTACTTC. The chain couples TRBV7-8 to TRBJ2-7, with 8 bases fitting TRBD2. Losses at the gene ends were 4 bases for V and 0 bases for J; bases not matched to a gene: 5. CDR3 length equals 15 residues. Germline V gives CDR1 SGHVS, CDR2 FQNEAQ.

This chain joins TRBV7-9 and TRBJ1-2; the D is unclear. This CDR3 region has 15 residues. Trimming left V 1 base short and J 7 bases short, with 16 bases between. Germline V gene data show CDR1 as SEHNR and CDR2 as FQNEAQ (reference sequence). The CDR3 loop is CASSLGHQIPLGYTF. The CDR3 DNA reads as TGTGCCAGCAGCTTAGGGCACCAGATTCCTCTTGGCTACACCTTC.

The CDR3 region has the DNA TGTGCCAGCAGCTTAGATACTAGCGGGGGATACTACAATGAGCAGTTCTTC. This codes for CASSLDTSGGYYNEQFF. The J gene is TRBJ2-1, the V gene TRBV13; 11 positions match TRBD2. Germline CDR1 and CDR2: PRHDT and FYEKMQ (reference sequence). The CDR3 length is 17 residues. V shed 1 base and J 3 bases; nucleotides not matched to a gene: 5.

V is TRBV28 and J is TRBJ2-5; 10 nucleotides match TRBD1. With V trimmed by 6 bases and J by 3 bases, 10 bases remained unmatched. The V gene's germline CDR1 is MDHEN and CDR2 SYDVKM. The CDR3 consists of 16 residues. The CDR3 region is CASSPNTGTGEETQYF. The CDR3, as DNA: TGTGCCAGCAGCCCGAACACCGGGACAGGGGAAGAGACCCAGTACTTC.